These 11 T cell receptor beta chains share one sample of origin, sequenced in a study of blood T cell repertoires in COVID-19. The assay was immunoSEQ multiplex PCR, and TCRdb's table has in-frame clones only and misses some. The sample has around 310,000 clones; nearly 90% are singletons. The sample consisted of PBMCs or T cells enriched from blood (not recorded which). The receptor set was obtained from a woman aged 30 to 39 who had recovered from COVID-19.

CDR3 protein: CASSPMRDQPQHF. The CDR3 coding sequence is TGTGCCAGCTCACCAATGAGAGATCAGCCCCAGCATTTT. V gene TRBV18 combines with J gene TRBJ1-5; D gene unclear. In germline, CDR1 is KGHSH, CDR2 LQKENI. The V and J ends lost 2 bases and 5 bases respectively, with 7 bases between them. The CDR3 covers 13 residues.

The chain couples TRBV6-5 to TRBJ1-1; TRBD1 matches 8 bases. Losses at the gene ends were 0 bases for V and 3 bases for J; bases not matched to a gene: 3. The germline V gene has CDR1 MNHEY and CDR2 SVGAGI. The CDR3 loop spans 15 amino acids. The CDR3 sequence: CASSYSTGVDTEAFF. The CDR3, as DNA: TGTGCCAGCAGTTACTCGACAGGGGTGGACACTGAAGCTTTCTTT.

The chain carries TRBV9 and TRBJ2-7; perhaps TRBD2 as D (6 bases). Trimming took 4 bases from V and 3 from J, leaving 17 bases between them. CDR1 SGDLS and CDR2 YYNGEE come from the germline V gene. The CDR3 spans 15 residues. CDR3 sequence: CASSPEGTALYEQYF. DNA of the CDR3: TGTGCCAGCAGCCCAGAGGGGACTGCTCTCTACGAGCAGTACTTC.

The J gene is TRBJ2-5, the V gene TRBV7-9; 8 bases are shared with TRBD2. This CDR3 is 15 amino acids long. The V and J ends lost 4 bases and 3 bases, in that order; junction bases with no gene match: 7. Per the germline V gene, CDR1 is SEHNR and CDR2 is FQNEAQ (reference sequence). The chain's CDR3 is CASSSPGLGKETQYF. CDR3 coding DNA: TGTGCCAGCAGCTCCCCGGGACTAGGTAAAGAGACCCAGTACTTC. Using reference TRBV7-9 and TRBJ2-5 for the parts outside the CDR3, the full variable domain is DTGVSQNPRHKITKRGQNVTFRCDPISEHNRLYWYRQTLGQGPEFLTYFQNEAQLEKSRLLSDRFSAERPKGSFSTLEIQRTEQGDSAMYLCASSSPGLGKETQYFGPGTRLLVL.

This rearrangement joins TRBV20-1 to TRBJ2-1; D is unresolved. Trimming pared 4 bases from V and 4 bases from J, leaving 5 bases between. Germline CDR1 is DFQATT and CDR2 is SNEGSKA (reference sequence). The CDR3 loop spans 11 amino acids. The CDR3 sequence is CSAIIYNEQFF. CDR3 sequence (DNA): TGCAGTGCTATTATTTACAATGAGCAGTTCTTC.

The chain combines TRBV7-9 with TRBJ2-2; TRBD2 aligns across 13 bases. CDR1 SEHNR and CDR2 FQNEAQ come from the germline V gene (reference sequence). The V segment lost 4 bases and the J segment 4 bases; nucleotides outside the gene matches: 9. The CDR3 is 18 residues long. The CDR3 DNA sequence: TGTGCCAGCAGCTCAATACTAGCGGGAGGGCGATTCACCGGGGAGCTGTTTTTT. Translated, it gives CASSSILAGGRFTGELFF.

This chain joins TRBV23-1 and TRBJ1-5, with unresolved D. TRBV23-1 falls under the ORF class, with uncertain function. The CDR3 is made up of 14 amino acids. V was clipped by 8 bases and J by 0 bases, with 11 bases between them. Written as DNA, the CDR3 is TGCGCCAGCTGGTCACACGATAGCAATCAGCCCCAGCATTTT. Translated: CASWSHDSNQPQHF.

This clone has only a few counts. The rearrangement joins TRBV10-3 to TRBJ1-1; D call uncertain. Germline V lookup: CDR1 ENHRY, CDR2 SYGVKD. The ends were cut back, 5 bases at V and 1 base at J, with 14 bases in the middle. The CDR3 has 15 amino acids. CDR3 loop: CAISTSDTKNTEAFF. CDR3 sequence (DNA): TGTGCCATCAGTACTTCCGACACAAAGAACACTGAAGCTTTCTTT.

This rearrangement joins TRBV29-1 to TRBJ2-1; 8 bases line up with TRBD2. Trimming took 4 bases from V and 5 from J; bases not matched to a gene: 7. Germline V gene sequence: CDR1 SQVTM, CDR2 ANQGSEA. This CDR3 has 14 amino acids. In nucleotides, the CDR3 is TGCAGCGTTGGGCTACTAGCGGTTAACAATGAGCAGTTCTTC. It yields the protein CSVGLLAVNNEQFF.

The chain combines TRBV5-4 with TRBJ1-3; D is undetermined. There are 14 residues in the CDR3. Germline CDR1 is SGHNT and CDR2 is YYREEE (reference sequence). Deletions cut 4 bases from V and 0 bases from J, with 8 bases between. This chain's CDR3 is CASSPVHSGNTIYF. As DNA, the CDR3 is TGTGCCAGCAGCCCGGTCCACTCTGGAAACACCATATATTTT.

This chain links TRBV29-1 with TRBJ2-7, with 8 positions matching TRBD1. Germline V CDR1 and CDR2: SQVTM, ANQGSEA. The CDR3 length is 13 residues. J was trimmed by 2 bases and V by 7 bases; bases with no gene match: 7. The DNA of the CDR3 is TGCAGCGCCTTTAACAGGGGGACCTACGAGCAGTACTTC. This encodes CSAFNRGTYEQYF.